This T cell receptor (beta chain) is drawn from a study of blood T cell repertoires in COVID-19. CDR1 SNHLY and CDR2 FYNNEI come from the germline V gene. Trimming took off 4 bases at V and 4 bases at J, with 10 bases between the two ends. The CDR3 length is 14 residues. This table comes from immunoSEQ multiplex PCR, and its TCRdb copy is limited to in-frame clones, with some not included. This sample has over 250,000 clones, with 80% to 90% found just once. This receptor was taken from a woman aged 45-60 years who had recovered from COVID-19. This sequence joins TRBV2 and TRBJ1-4; a weak D match, TRBD1 (5 bases). Sequenced: peripheral blood. CDR3 nucleotide sequence: TGTGCCAGCAGTGCCAGGGTCCTTAATGAAAAACTGTTTTTT. It translates to CASSARVLNEKLFF.